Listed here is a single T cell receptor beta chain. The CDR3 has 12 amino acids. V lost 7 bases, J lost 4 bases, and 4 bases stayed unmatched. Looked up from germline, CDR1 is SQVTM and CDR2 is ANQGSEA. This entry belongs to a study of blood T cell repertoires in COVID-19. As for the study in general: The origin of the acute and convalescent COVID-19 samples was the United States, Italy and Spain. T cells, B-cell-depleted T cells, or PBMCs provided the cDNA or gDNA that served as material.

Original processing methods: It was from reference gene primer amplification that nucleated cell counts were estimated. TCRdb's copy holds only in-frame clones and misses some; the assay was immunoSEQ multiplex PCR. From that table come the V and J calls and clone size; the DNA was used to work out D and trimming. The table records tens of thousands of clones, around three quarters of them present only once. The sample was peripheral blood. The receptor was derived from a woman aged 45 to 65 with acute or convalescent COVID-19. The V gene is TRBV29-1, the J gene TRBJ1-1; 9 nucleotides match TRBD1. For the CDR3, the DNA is TGCAGCGCAGGACAGGGGTTCACTGAAGCTTTCTTT. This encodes CSAGQGFTEAFF. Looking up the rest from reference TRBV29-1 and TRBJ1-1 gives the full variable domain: SAVISQKPSRDICQRGTSLTIQCQVDSQVTMMFWYRQQPGQSLTLIATANQGSEATYESGFVIDKFPISRPNLTFSTLTVSNMSPEDSSIYLCSAGQGFTEAFFGQGTRLTVV.